This T cell receptor (beta chain) stems from a study of glioma-infiltrating T cells. This clonotype was recorded many times. TCR alpha and beta CDR3 regions were amplified from RNA using iRepertoire nested multiplex PCR. Input was 100-400 ng of tissue mRNA or PBMC total RNA. TCRdb reprocessed the multiplex PCR reads with MiXCR, giving one entry per CDR3 protein. The data contain about 140,000 distinct CDR3 sequences, 35% to 50% of them singletons. CDR1 and CDR2 (germline): MNHNS, SASEGT. Losses at the gene ends were 7 bases for V and 6 bases for J; bases not matched to a gene: 9. The CDR3 is 15 amino acids.

Sequenced sample: glioma tissue, nonneoplastic brain tissue, or PBMCs (not recorded which). This chain joins TRBV6-1 and TRBJ2-1, with TRBD1 matching 10 bases. This TCR came from a human donor with low-grade glioma or glioblastoma, undergoing nonglioma brain surgery, or in good health (not recorded which). The CDR3 nucleotides read TGTGCCAGCATGAGACCCGGGACAGGGGCCAATGAGCAGTTCTTC. This gives the protein CASMRPGTGANEQFF.